The present T cell receptor beta chain was sequenced within a study of cytomegalovirus exposure and HLA in healthy donors. Study-level findings and limits: It was in a later analysis that TCR association rates were seen to vary by HLA locus, highest for DRB1 and lowest for HLA-C.

Regarding this clone: What it binds is unknown.

Healthy donors of bone marrow made up the group. PCR was performed using 60 Vbeta and 13 Jbeta primers. Only in-frame clones appear in the TCRdb table, and some are missing; sequencing was by immunoSEQ multiplex PCR. The sample contains 100,000 to 150,000 clones, around 80% of which appear only once. J gave up 2 bases and V 5 bases, and 4 bases lay outside the gene matches. Germline V gene data show CDR1 as SGHTA and CDR2 as FQGTGA. The CDR3 is made up of 14 amino acids. This receptor was identified in a man aged 50 or older in good health and CMV-seronegative. The chain combines TRBV7-3 with TRBJ2-3; 7 bases align to TRBD2. The specimen sequenced was PBMCs. CDR3 in amino acids: CASSTGLSTDTQYF. CDR3 nucleotide sequence: TGTGCCAGCAGCACGGGACTATCCACAGATACGCAGTATTTT.